Only a few counts were recorded for the clone carrying this TCR beta chain. What it binds is unknown. A read error may produce the germline difference seen at one junction end. TCR beta cDNA libraries had unique molecular identifiers. TCRdb independently ran MiXCR on the PCR reads; one entry per CDR3 protein. The sample yields more than 500,000 distinct CDR3 sequences, under 40% seen once. CDR3 length: 11 amino acids. Germline V gene lookup returns CDR1 LNHDA and CDR2 SQIVND (reference sequence). The data originate from a study of post-analysis software for immune sequencing data. Overall study findings and caveats: Pronounced co-clustering by F measure was evident among identically batched samples. Patients carried five TRBV segments more frequently than controls did, and TRBV5-6, TRBV5-1 and TRBV20-1 were among them. Normalized Chao1 diversity was significantly reduced in patients versus controls.

The sample taken for sequencing was blood. The chain combines TRBV19 with TRBJ2-3; D is perhaps TRBD1 or TRBD2 (5 bases each). The source of this sequence is a girl younger than 18 with multiple sclerosis. The CDR3 protein is CAALGDDTQYF. Written as DNA, the CDR3 is TGCGCCGCCCTCGGGGACGATACGCAGTATTTT.